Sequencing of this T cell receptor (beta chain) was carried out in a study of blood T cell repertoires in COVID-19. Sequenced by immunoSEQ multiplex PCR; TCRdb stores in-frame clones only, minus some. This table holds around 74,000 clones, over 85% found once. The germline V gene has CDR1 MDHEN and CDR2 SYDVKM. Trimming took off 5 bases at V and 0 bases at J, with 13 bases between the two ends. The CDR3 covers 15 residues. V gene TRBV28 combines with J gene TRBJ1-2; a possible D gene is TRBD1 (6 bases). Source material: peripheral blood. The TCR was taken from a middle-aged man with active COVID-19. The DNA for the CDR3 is TGTGCCAGCAGTCCTCCAGGGGCAGCTAACTATGGCTACACCTTC. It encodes CASSPPGAANYGYTF.